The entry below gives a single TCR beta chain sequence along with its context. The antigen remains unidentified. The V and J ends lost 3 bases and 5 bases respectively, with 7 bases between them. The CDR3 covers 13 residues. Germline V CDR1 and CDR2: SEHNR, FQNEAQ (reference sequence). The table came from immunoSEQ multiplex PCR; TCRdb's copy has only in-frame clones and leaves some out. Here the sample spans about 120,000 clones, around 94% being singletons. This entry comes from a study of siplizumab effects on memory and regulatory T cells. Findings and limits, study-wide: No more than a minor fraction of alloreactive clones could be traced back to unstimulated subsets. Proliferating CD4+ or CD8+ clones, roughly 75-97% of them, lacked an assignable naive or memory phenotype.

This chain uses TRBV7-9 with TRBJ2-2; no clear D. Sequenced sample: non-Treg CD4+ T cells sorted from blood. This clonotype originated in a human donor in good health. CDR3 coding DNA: TGTGCCAGCAGCTTTGTGGAAACCGGGGAGCTGTTTTTT. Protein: CASSFVETGELFF.